The source of this TCR beta chain is a study of T cell repertoires in cytomegalovirus infection. About the study: Evidence of both CMV infection and a matching HLA type came from public TCR beta signatures.

Of note for this clonotype: The target antigen is unknown.

From the reads, TCRdb called clonotypes with MiXCR, one entry per CDR3 protein. The sample includes roughly 49,000 distinct CDR3 sequences, 20% to 25% seen only once; the top ten take approximately 17%. Germline assignment: CDR1 SQVTM and CDR2 ANQGSEA. V was cut by 7 bases and J by 3 bases, with 20 bases left in between. The CDR3 has 15 residues. Study-wide points: HLA-C-restricted TCR beta clonotypes specific for CMV led the ex vivo response. Individuals carrying CMV plus the relevant HLA were identified by cumulative frequency of public TCR beta families.

The V gene is TRBV29-1, the J gene TRBJ2-3, with D hard to call. The sequenced sample consisted of PBMCs, sequenced either directly or after in vitro stimulation (not recorded which). The sequence derives from a human donor in good health (CMV status not recorded). Some clones in this sample may be carry-over from other donors' samples. CDR3 residues: CSGGRWGLLTDTQYF. CDR3 nucleotides: TGCAGCGGCGGACGATGGGGTCTGCTTACAGATACGCAGTATTTT.